A selection of T cell receptor beta chains follows, all from one sample in a study of blood T cell repertoires in COVID-19. Sequencing was performed with immunoSEQ multiplex PCR; in TCRdb, only in-frame clones are kept and a portion is missing. The table has tens of thousands of clones, roughly 86% seen once; the top ten hold over 2.5%. Sample: peripheral blood. The receptors were sampled from a man between 50 and 59 years old with active COVID-19. Both conserved end residues are part of each CDR3. Each record gives: J gene, V gene, clone size, D gene, CDR3 protein, CDR3 DNA. The D gene is left open where the match is weak. Clone size is stated in some rows and not others, as once, few, many or a class when expanded.

TRBJ2-1	TRBV10-3	.	TRBD2	CAISESVLADVPGGNEQFF	TGTGCCATCAGTGAGTCGGTCCTTGCGGATGTGCCGGGGGGGAATGAGCAGTTCTTC
TRBJ2-6	TRBV11-2	.	TRBD2	CASSWLAGGPVGANVLTF	TGTGCCAGCAGCTGGCTAGCGGGAGGGCCAGTTGGGGCCAACGTCCTGACTTTC
TRBJ2-5	TRBV11-2	.	TRBD1	CASTDGQGLRGETQYF	TGTGCCAGCACCGACGGACAGGGCCTACGGGGGGAGACCCAGTACTTC
TRBJ1-3	TRBV5-1	.	.	CASSSGTAGNTIYF	TGCGCCAGCAGCTCGGGGACTGCTGGAAACACCATATATTTT
TRBJ1-5	TRBV7-2	once	TRBD1	CASSLIAGGQPQHF	TGTGCCAGCAGCTTAATTGCAGGGGGTCAGCCCCAGCATTTT
TRBJ2-3	TRBV19	.	.	CASTSRGVGTDTQYF	TGTGCCAGCACCTCTCGCGGGGTAGGGACAGATACGCAGTATTTT
TRBJ2-2	TRBV5-5	.	.	CASSLLGGTGELFF	TGTGCCAGCAGCTTGCTGGGGGGCACCGGGGAGCTGTTTTTT
TRBJ1-6	TRBV6-5	.	.	CASSFQREAPLHF	TGTGCCAGCAGTTTCCAGAGGGAGGCACCCCTCCACTTT
TRBJ2-3	TRBV28	.	.	CASSLSGNTDTQYF	TGTGCCAGCAGTTTATCGGGGAACACAGATACGCAGTATTTT
TRBJ2-2	TRBV11-2	.	TRBD1	CASSPDRTNTGELFF	TGTGCCAGCAGCCCGGACAGGACGAACACCGGGGAGCTGTTTTTT
TRBJ2-3	TRBV7-9	.	.	CASSLEMGGLSTDTQYF	TGTGCCAGCAGCTTAGAGATGGGGGGACTTTCCACAGATACGCAGTATTTT
TRBJ2-3	TRBV24-1	.	TRBD2	CATSDPMDGGSGRENTQYF	TGTGCCACCAGTGACCCAATGGACGGGGGTAGCGGGAGGGAGAATACGCAGTATTTT
TRBJ1-5	TRBV6-5	.	.	CALQGSNSCNQPQHF	TGTGCCCTACAGGGAAGTAATAGTTGCAATCAGCCCCAGCATTTT
TRBJ2-1	TRBV14	.	.	CASKPPSYNEQFF	TGTGCCAGCAAGCCCCCCTCCTACAATGAGCAGTTCTTC
TRBJ2-1	TRBV6-6	.	TRBD2	CASSPTASGRSGLWNEQFF	TGTGCCAGCAGTCCCACGGCTAGCGGGAGATCTGGCCTCTGGAATGAGCAGTTCTTC
TRBJ1-5	TRBV19	.	.	CASSMATAYSNQPQHF	TGTGCCAGCAGTATGGCGACAGCTTATAGCAATCAGCCCCAGCATTTT
TRBJ1-3	TRBV13	.	.	CASSSGGVSGNTIYF	TGTGCCAGCAGCTCCGGGGGGGTCTCTGGAAACACCATATATTTT
TRBJ1-2	TRBV30	.	.	CASTQNYGYTF	TGTGCCTCAACGCAGAACTATGGCTACACCTTC
TRBJ2-7	TRBV11-2	.	TRBD1	CASSWTGGSYEQYF	TGTGCCAGCAGCTGGACAGGGGGATCCTACGAGCAGTACTTC
TRBJ2-2	TRBV7-6	few	.	CASSLEGGLANTGELFF	TGTGCCAGCAGCTTAGAGGGGGGGCTCGCGAACACCGGGGAGCTGTTTTTT
TRBJ2-1	TRBV15	.	TRBD2	CATSRDSGFKLAGAYNEQFF	TGTGCCACCAGCAGAGACTCCGGCTTTAAACTAGCGGGAGCTTACAATGAGCAGTTCTTC
TRBJ2-6	TRBV4-1	once	TRBD1	CASSQASGTVDSGANVLTF	TGCGCCAGCAGCCAAGCCTCCGGGACAGTGGACTCTGGGGCCAACGTCCTGACTTTC
TRBJ2-2	TRBV7-3	.	TRBD2	CASSPTGTSVAGELFF	TGTGCCAGCAGCCCAACCGGGACTAGCGTCGCCGGGGAGCTGTTTTTT
TRBJ2-2	TRBV7-6	.	TRBD2	CASSLAGLADTGELFF	TGTGCCAGCAGCTTAGCAGGACTAGCGGACACCGGGGAGCTGTTTTTT
TRBJ1-2	TRBV5-8	once	.	CASSVGQYGYGYTF	TGTGCCAGCAGCGTCGGACAGTACGGCTATGGCTACACCTTC
TRBJ1-3	TRBV5-8	few	.	CASSLQPSSGNTIYF	TGTGCCAGCAGCTTGCAACCGAGCTCTGGAAACACCATATATTTT
TRBJ2-7	TRBV6-5	.	TRBD1	CAAGQGVYEQYF	TGTGCCGCGGGACAGGGAGTCTACGAGCAGTACTTC
TRBJ1-1	TRBV7-3	.	TRBD1	CASSLVAPSTGDTEAFF	TGTGCCAGCAGCTTAGTTGCCCCCTCTACAGGGGACACTGAAGCTTTCTTT
TRBJ1-1	TRBV18	.	.	CASSPSGGGAFF	TGTGCCAGCTCACCATCCGGGGGGGGAGCTTTCTTT
TRBJ2-3	TRBV7-2	.	TRBD2	CASSPRRAGGTDTQYF	TGTGCCAGCAGCCCACGGCGAGCGGGGGGCACAGATACGCAGTATTTT
TRBJ2-2	TRBV6-6	.	.	CASSPPGNQKAGELFF	TGTGCCAGCAGTCCCCCAGGGAATCAGAAAGCCGGGGAGCTGTTTTTT
TRBJ2-3	TRBV13	.	.	CASSLGARGGDTQYF	TGTGCCAGCAGCTTAGGGGCCCGAGGTGGAGATACGCAGTATTTT
TRBJ2-3	TRBV9	once	.	CASSVEKGPSDTQYF	TGTGCCAGCAGCGTAGAAAAGGGGCCCTCGGATACGCAGTATTTT
TRBJ2-1	TRBV7-9	.	TRBD2	CASSPSGSSYNEQFF	TGTGCCAGCAGCCCAAGCGGGAGCTCCTACAATGAGCAGTTCTTC
TRBJ2-7	TRBV7-2	.	.	CASSSGHLLPSYEQYF	TGTGCCAGCAGCTCCGGACACTTACTACCCTCCTACGAGCAGTACTTC
TRBJ2-7	TRBV20-1	.	TRBD1	CSVGDRRLHF	TGCAGTGTGGGGGACAGGAGGTTGCACTTC
TRBJ1-5	TRBV7-2	.	.	CASSLSPISNQPQHF	TGTGCCAGCAGCTTATCTCCTATTAGCAATCAGCCCCAGCATTTT
TRBJ2-7	TRBV7-8	.	.	CASSLQTGSYEQYF	TGTGCCAGCAGCCTACAAACAGGATCCTACGAGCAGTACTTC
TRBJ1-3	TRBV14	.	TRBD1	CASSQVTGTGYGNTIYF	TGTGCCAGCAGCCAAGTAACCGGGACAGGGTACGGAAACACCATATATTTT
TRBJ2-1	TRBV30	.	TRBD2	CAWRGGPVSGSGNEQFF	TGTGCCTGGAGAGGAGGTCCGGTTAGCGGGAGCGGGAATGAGCAGTTCTTC
TRBJ1-2	TRBV12-3/TRBV12-4	.	.	CASSRGQLYGYTF	TGTGCCAGCAGTCGCGGACAGCTCTATGGCTACACCTTC
TRBJ2-1	TRBV10-2	once	TRBD2	CASRSPREGQRNEQFF	TGCGCCAGCAGGTCACCGCGGGAGGGCCAAAGGAATGAGCAGTTCTTC
TRBJ2-7	TRBV20-1	.	.	CSAKTGYEQYF	TGCAGTGCAAAGACAGGTTACGAGCAGTACTTC
TRBJ1-1	TRBV28	.	.	CASSLIGGSKAFF	TGTGCCAGCAGCCTTATCGGGGGGTCCAAAGCTTTCTTT
TRBJ2-3	TRBV19	.	TRBD2	CASSSTTSRPTDTQYF	TGTGCCAGTAGTTCAACGACTAGCAGGCCCACAGATACGCAGTATTTT
TRBJ1-1	TRBV6-5	.	.	CASRGAKNTEAFF	TGTGCCAGCAGGGGCGCGAAGAACACTGAAGCTTTCTTT
TRBJ1-2	TRBV14	.	.	CASSQPGSYYGYTF	TGTGCCAGCAGCCAACCCGGGAGCTACTATGGCTACACCTTC
TRBJ2-6	TRBV7-9	.	TRBD1	CASSSTSLGQASGANVLTF	TGTGCCAGCAGCTCCACCTCCCTCGGACAGGCCTCTGGGGCCAACGTCCTGACTTTC
TRBJ2-7	TRBV11-3	.	TRBD1	CASSLGDRGADSYEQYF	TGTGCCAGCAGCTTAGGGGACAGGGGCGCCGACTCCTACGAGCAGTACTTC
TRBJ2-7	TRBV6-1	.	.	CASSEGYYNRGGKYEQYF	TGTGCCAGCAGTGAAGGGTATTATAACAGGGGGGGAAAGTACGAGCAGTACTTC
TRBJ2-3	TRBV11-2	.	TRBD2	CASSETSGRGGVDTQYF	TGTGCCAGCAGCGAGACTAGCGGCCGCGGTGGGGTAGATACGCAGTATTTT
TRBJ2-1	TRBV24-1	.	TRBD2	CATNPPGLAGETGYNEQFF	TGTGCCACCAATCCCCCGGGACTAGCGGGAGAAACTGGCTACAATGAGCAGTTCTTC
TRBJ2-5	TRBV6-5	.	TRBD1	CASSYAGTGSQETQYF	TGTGCCAGCAGTTACGCTGGGACAGGGTCCCAAGAGACCCAGTACTTC
TRBJ1-6	TRBV18	.	.	CASSPEVSPLHF	TGTGCCAGCTCACCGGAGGTTTCACCCCTCCACTTT
TRBJ2-1	TRBV4-1	once	.	CASSQPRRSSYNEQFF	TGCGCCAGCAGCCAACCGAGACGGAGCTCCTACAATGAGCAGTTCTTC